The sequence of this T cell receptor delta chain was determined in a study of Vδ1+ human thymocytes. The CDR3 is 19 amino acids long, termini counted. The template was reverse-transcribed extracted RNA. Multiplex PCR used pooled V-gene forward primers and a constant-region reverse primer to amplify CDR3s. TCRdb reanalysed the multiplex PCR reads via CATT. The data hold some 19,000 delta-chain clones, with over 7% observed a single time. The study's findings and limits: Unlike peripheral blood Vdelta1+ controls, thymic delta-chain sequences included about 20% Vdelta2 and few Vdelta3. Highly polyclonal TRG and TRD repertoires with Gaussian CDR3 length distributions appeared in thymus. Many TRG clonotypes were shared between donors; TRD repertoires were essentially private. Bulk data may be misread because of unexpected Vdelta2 sequences.

Vdelta1+ thymocyte sorts reached between about 97% and 99.6% purity. This clone was seen only a few times. Its antigen is unknown. The DNA is omitted, as the CDR3 cannot be located on it reliably, and the CDR3 follows TCRdb's listing. The V gene lacks a call, and TRDJ1 is the J gene; the table's D call TRDD3 went unverified against the DNA. The TCR originated in a child under two years old who had congenital heart surgery. Sequencing used Vdelta1+ gamma-delta thymocytes from the thymus. Subset specified: FACS-sorted CD3+ TCRalphabeta- TCRVdelta1+ TCRVdelta2- thymocytes. This chain's CDR3 is CALGEPPFAWGIHTDKLIF.